This T cell receptor beta chain derives from a study of OX40 agonist ivuxolimab in advanced cancers. Details on this clone: Its antigen is unknown.

The data were produced by immunoSEQ multiplex PCR, yet TCRdb's version contains in-frame clones alone and is incomplete. The sample has about 110,000 clones; roughly 90% are singletons. Study-wide findings and caveats: Within 6 weeks, CD4+ and CD8+ blood T cells expanded clonally at 0.1 to 3.0 mg/kg. Averaging showed that CD8+ T cells had more expanded clones than CD4+ did.

Excluded were patients having autoimmune disease history or systemic immunosuppression. Trimming took off 2 bases at V and 0 bases at J, with 14 bases between the two ends. The CDR3 has 16 residues. Germline CDR1 reads SGHTA; CDR2 reads FQGNSA. Sequencing was performed on CD4+ or CD8+ T cells sorted from blood, taken in a trial of the OX40 agonist ivuxolimab. This sequence joins TRBV7-2 and TRBJ2-7; no definite D call. The TCR comes from an adult with an advanced solid tumor such as melanoma, head and neck, liver or kidney cancer. The CDR3 here is CASSLTRGLSSYEQYF. In DNA, the CDR3 is TGTGCCAGCAGCTTAACCCGAGGCCTTAGCTCCTACGAGCAGTACTTC.